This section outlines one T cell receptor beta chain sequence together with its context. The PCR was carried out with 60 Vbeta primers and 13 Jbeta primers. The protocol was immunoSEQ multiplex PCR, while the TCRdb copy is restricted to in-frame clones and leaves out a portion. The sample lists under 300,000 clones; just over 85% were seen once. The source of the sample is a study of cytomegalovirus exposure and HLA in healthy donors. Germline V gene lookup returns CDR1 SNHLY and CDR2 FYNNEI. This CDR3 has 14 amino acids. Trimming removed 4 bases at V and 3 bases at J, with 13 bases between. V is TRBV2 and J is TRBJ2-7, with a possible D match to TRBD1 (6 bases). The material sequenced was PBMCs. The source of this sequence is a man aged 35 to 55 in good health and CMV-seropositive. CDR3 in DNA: TGTGCCAGCAGTGCGGGGACGGGACACTACGAGCAGTACTTC. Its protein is CASSAGTGHYEQYF.